This TCR beta chain was captured by sequencing in a study of blood T cell repertoires in COVID-19 (dated by TCRdb to 2020 to 2022). In terms of the full investigation: Samples from collaborators originated in the United States, Italy and Spain and spanned both the acute and convalescent phases of COVID-19. Subjects who had been exposed to COVID-19, were actively infected with it, or had recovered from it provided the deeply sampled blood TCRbeta repertoires that made up the dataset. Samples were obtained from the ongoing ImmuneRACE study (first 160 participants) and from some 1,300 subjects provided by 6 global collaborators. A de-identified subject ID, COVID-19 status, age in years and sex were almost always included in the sample metadata. The prospective study material was composed of cDNA or gDNA derived from T cells, B-cell-depleted T cells, or PBMCs. Where available, HLA class I and class II types were obtained from metadata supplied by the sample provider rather than from assay-based typing. The repertoires were released in a freely available public database intended as a resource for research on the immune response to SARS-CoV-2.

One collaborating source in Seattle enrolled patients during active infection and followed them longitudinally through the course of disease. The collaborating institutions used their own protocols to collect whole blood in K2EDTA tubes. Collaborator samples were shipped for TCRbeta analysis as frozen whole blood, isolated PBMCs, or DNA extracted from either sample type. Details on this clone: This receptor's antigen is unknown. No quality values exist for individual bases; no much larger clone is one base distant.

V and J are trimmed by 6 bases and 2 bases, and the gene matches miss 12 bases of the junction. Spanning cysteine to phenylalanine, the CDR3 consists of 16 amino acids. Solely the CDR3 DNA is kept, with 48 bases framed from the first base. Looking up the germline V gene yields CDR1 MDHEN and CDR2 SYDVKM. Points the paper makes about the study in general: Clinical and demographic metadata were provided uncurated, with the amount varying by source and participant.

The immunoSEQ Assay, a bias-controlled multiplex PCR, was used to amplify TCRbeta CDR3 regions from genomic DNA. The authors processed their data as follows. The number of nucleated cells in each sample was estimated by amplification of reference gene primers within the assay. To quantify the absolute abundance of each unique TCRbeta CDR3 rearrangement, sequence reads were collapsed and filtered. For each sample, productive Simpson clonality was calculated as the square root of Simpson's diversity index over productive rearrangements. TCRdb re-hosts the immuneACCESS table, in-frame sequences only. Its copies lack some clones; in the studies checked, an unresolved V gene accounts for under half of them, and the cause for the rest is not known. V, J and clone size are taken as reported in that table, and D and trimming were inferred from the DNA itself. The sample table holds around 260,000 clones, of which around 81% were seen once. The ten largest clonotypes hold around 14% of the sample.

This clonotype was obtained from a person aged 65 to 85 with COVID-19, enrolled during active disease. The chain joins TRBV28 to TRBJ1-2, with 7 central nucleotides matching TRBD1. Sequenced material: peripheral blood. The CDR3 reads as follows: CASRKGTAPNNYGYTF. The DNA sequence is TGTGCCAGCAGGAAAGGGACAGCGCCGAACAACTATGGCTACACCTTC.